This T cell receptor beta chain was sequenced in a study of blood T cell repertoires in COVID-19. Turning to the study itself: The analysed material was cDNA or gDNA that came from T cells, B-cell-depleted T cells, or PBMCs.

Per the original data handling: Reference gene primer amplification in the assay estimated nucleated cell counts. TCRdb keeps only in-frame clones here, not all; method: immunoSEQ multiplex PCR. The V and J calls and clone size come from that table; D and trimming were worked out from the DNA. The sample gives more than 150,000 clones, around 80% of which show up once; roughly 13% is in the top ten. The V end was cut by 4 bases, the J end by 0 bases, with 9 bases between. This CDR3 region has 14 residues. Germline V lookup: CDR1 MDHEN, CDR2 SYDVKM. This receptor was identified in an older woman who had recovered from COVID-19. Source material: PBMCs or T cells enriched from blood (not recorded which). This chain joins TRBV28 and TRBJ1-2; tentatively, D is TRBD1 (6 bases). CDR3 amino acids: CASSSGQTNYGYTF. The CDR3 nucleotides read TGTGCCAGCAGTTCGGGACAAACTAACTATGGCTACACCTTC.